The rows below give T cell receptor beta chains drawn from one sample of a study of blood T cell repertoires in COVID-19. Only in-frame clones appear in the TCRdb table, and some are missing; sequencing was by immunoSEQ multiplex PCR. This sample yields hundreds of thousands of clones, of which 70% to 90% are seen a single time; 7.1% belongs to the top ten. The sequenced sample was peripheral blood. These receptors came from an older woman with COVID-19, enrolled during active disease. CDR3s leave out the opening cysteine and the closing phenylalanine or tryptophan.

j_call	v_call	cdr3_aa
TRBJ1-4	TRBV4-1	ASSTYPTGDEKLF
TRBJ1-1	TRBV7-2	ASSSPRGRTGGKDTEAF
TRBJ2-3	TRBV19	ASSTQGIADTQY
TRBJ2-5	TRBV27	ASSYKSGGARETQY
TRBJ2-7	TRBV11-2	ASSRGLYEQY
TRBJ1-2	TRBV5-5	ASSSETGGVHYGYT
TRBJ2-7	TRBV30	AWRKRGSSYEQY
TRBJ2-5	TRBV10-3	AISERGTRLAGAQETQY
TRBJ2-1	TRBV24-1	ATAGQGSGEQF
TRBJ2-3	TRBV7-6	ASSFRVNTDTQY
TRBJ1-2	TRBV5-4	ASSYDRVGYT
TRBJ2-2	TRBV5-6	ASSPGTSAYANTGELF
TRBJ2-3	TRBV3-1/TRBV3-2	ASSLLQRGFTDTQY
TRBJ2-7	TRBV9	ASSAAGTSAHEQY
TRBJ2-7	TRBV5-1	ASSLGIDRVNEQY
TRBJ2-7	TRBV27	ASSSTGPGYEQY
TRBJ2-7	TRBV12-3/TRBV12-4	ASIPSPSYEQY
TRBJ2-7	TRBV19	ASSPFGGPYEQY
TRBJ2-5	TRBV4-2	ASSQDDQGTQY
TRBJ2-1	TRBV24-1	ATSEQGHEQF
TRBJ2-6	TRBV6-1	ASSVDSHPGANVLT
TRBJ2-2	TRBV7-3	ASSPLGPGELF
TRBJ2-5	TRBV3-1/TRBV3-2	ASNYLAGGGETQY
TRBJ1-1	TRBV4-1	ASSQDGTGNTEAF
TRBJ2-5	TRBV6-2/TRBV6-3	ASSLAGVGETQY
TRBJ1-2	TRBV3-1/TRBV3-2	ASSQARVNYGYT
TRBJ2-4	TRBV7-7	ASSTGHLRDQAKNIQY
TRBJ2-3	TRBV4-3	ASSQGFLTGTSGGTFMDTQY
TRBJ2-7	TRBV6-5	ASRSFGRSYEQY
TRBJ2-1	TRBV7-7	ASSLGPAYNEQF
TRBJ2-4	TRBV3-1/TRBV3-2	ASSHLAGLERLQY
TRBJ2-7	TRBV6-5	ASRPAEHRGEQY
TRBJ2-7	TRBV6-4	ASRAPGQGSEQY
TRBJ1-2	TRBV3-1/TRBV3-2	ASSQENRGYYGYT
TRBJ2-7	TRBV5-4	ASSPPAGLSYEQY
TRBJ2-3	TRBV12-3/TRBV12-4	ASSPQGDTQY
TRBJ2-1	TRBV9	ASSVDLGSGYEQF
TRBJ2-3	TRBV15	ATGAGAHVTDTQY
TRBJ1-2	TRBV11-1	ASSFAGDSHYGYT
TRBJ2-3	TRBV5-1	ASSFETSGGTDTQY
TRBJ2-3	TRBV4-2	ASSQVGPGRGGGTDTQY
TRBJ2-7	TRBV3-1/TRBV3-2	ASSQARQAVSYEQY
TRBJ2-2	TRBV4-2	ASSGPGTGGIGELF
TRBJ1-1	TRBV11-2	ASSWGLWGAPNTEAF
TRBJ1-1	TRBV19	ASSSTAGSPNTEAF
TRBJ1-2	TRBV21-1	ASSKPWQNGGLANYGYT
TRBJ2-1	TRBV5-1	ASSGRTSGGLLLSYNEQF